The rows below give T cell receptor beta chains drawn from one sample of a study of human T cells and chemical hapten exposure. Via MiXCR, TCRdb re-called the RACE reads, giving one row per CDR3 protein. The sample carries approximately 96,000 distinct CDR3 sequences, 9.3% recorded once. Source: whole blood, taken in connection with sensitization to the hapten diphenylcyclopropenone (DPC). These TCRs come from a woman in her 40s with alopecia areata. Some clones in this sample may be carry-over from other donors' samples. CDR3s include the opening cysteine and the closing phenylalanine or tryptophan. Each record gives: D gene, V gene, clone size, J gene, CDR3 DNA, CDR3 protein. A D gene is named only where the DNA matches it firmly. Clone size, where shown, is once, few, many, or a class for clones that have expanded.

d_gene: TRBD2; v_gene: TRBV7-3; abundance: many; j_gene: TRBJ2-1; CDR3nt: TGTGCCAGCAGCCCGCGGGGCGGGAGGACCATATACAATGAGCAGTTCTTC; CDR3aa: CASSPRGGRTIYNEQFF
d_gene: .; v_gene: TRBV7-9; abundance: .; j_gene: TRBJ2-3; CDR3nt: TGTGCCAGCAGCTTAGCGATGGGAGTGAGGTCCGCAGATACGCAGTATTTT; CDR3aa: CASSLAMGVRSADTQYF
d_gene: TRBD2; v_gene: TRBV14; abundance: .; j_gene: TRBJ2-5; CDR3nt: TGTGCCAGCAGCCCGGGACTAGCGGGAGGGCCATCAGAGACCCAGTACTTC; CDR3aa: CASSPGLAGGPSETQYF
d_gene: TRBD2; v_gene: TRBV7-2; abundance: few; j_gene: TRBJ2-1; CDR3nt: TGTGCCAGCAGCTTAGTGGGCGGCGGGAGGGCCTGGAATGAGCAGTTCTTC; CDR3aa: CASSLVGGGRAWNEQFF
d_gene: .; v_gene: TRBV28; abundance: once; j_gene: TRBJ2-7; CDR3nt: TGTGCCAGCAGTGCGCCGACCCCCTACGAGCAGTACTTC; CDR3aa: CASSAPTPYEQYF
d_gene: TRBD2; v_gene: TRBV11-2; abundance: .; j_gene: TRBJ2-1; CDR3nt: TGTGCCAGCAGCCTAGCGGGAGAGGACAATGAGCAGTTCTTC; CDR3aa: CASSLAGEDNEQFF
d_gene: .; v_gene: TRBV28; abundance: .; j_gene: TRBJ1-5; CDR3nt: TGTGCCAGCAGTCCCCCGAGGGAGACTAGCAATCAGCCCCAGCATTTT; CDR3aa: CASSPPRETSNQPQHF
d_gene: .; v_gene: TRBV28; abundance: few; j_gene: TRBJ1-2; CDR3nt: TGTGCCAGCAGTTTATCGGGGGCTGCTGGCTACACCTTC; CDR3aa: CASSLSGAAGYTF
d_gene: .; v_gene: TRBV6-5; abundance: .; j_gene: TRBJ2-1; CDR3nt: TGTGCCAGCAGTTACGACCACTCGAGCTCCTACAATGAGCACTTCTTC; CDR3aa: CASSYDHSSSYNEHFF
d_gene: TRBD1; v_gene: TRBV29-1; abundance: few; j_gene: TRBJ2-5; CDR3nt: TGCAGCGTTCCAAAGACAGGGCGAGAGACCCAGTACTTC; CDR3aa: CSVPKTGRETQYF
d_gene: TRBD1; v_gene: TRBV27; abundance: many; j_gene: TRBJ2-3; CDR3nt: TGTGCCAGCGCCGGACAGGTGGGCACAGATACGCAGTATTTT; CDR3aa: CASAGQVGTDTQYF
d_gene: .; v_gene: TRBV7-9; abundance: few; j_gene: TRBJ2-5; CDR3nt: TGTGCCAGCAGCTTTGGCGATTCGGGATTGGAGACCCAGTACTTC; CDR3aa: CASSFGDSGLETQYF
d_gene: TRBD1; v_gene: TRBV2; abundance: many; j_gene: TRBJ1-5; CDR3nt: TGTGCCAGCAGTTACTCGACAGGGAGTGGGTCCCAGCATTTT; CDR3aa: CASSYSTGSGSQHF
d_gene: .; v_gene: TRBV27; abundance: .; j_gene: TRBJ2-2; CDR3nt: TGTGCCAGCAGTTTATCGGCAGCCCCGAACACCGGGGAGCTGTTTTTT; CDR3aa: CASSLSAAPNTGELFF
d_gene: TRBD2; v_gene: TRBV3-1; abundance: many; j_gene: TRBJ2-2; CDR3nt: TGTGCCAGCAGCCAATTCGGACTAGCGGGAGGAACGAACACCGGGGAGCTGTTTTTT; CDR3aa: CASSQFGLAGGTNTGELFF
d_gene: .; v_gene: TRBV28; abundance: few; j_gene: TRBJ1-1; CDR3nt: TGTGCCAGCAGCCCCAGAACTGAAGCTTTCTTT; CDR3aa: CASSPRTEAFF
d_gene: .; v_gene: TRBV27; abundance: few; j_gene: TRBJ1-5; CDR3nt: TGTGCCAGCAGTTTATCAGGGATCCTTAGCAATCAGCCCCAGCATTTT; CDR3aa: CASSLSGILSNQPQHF
d_gene: .; v_gene: TRBV28; abundance: .; j_gene: TRBJ1-4; CDR3nt: TGTGCCAGCAGGCAACGGACTGAAAAACTGTTTTTT; CDR3aa: CASRQRTEKLFF
d_gene: .; v_gene: TRBV7-3; abundance: .; j_gene: TRBJ1-1; CDR3nt: TGTGCCAGCAGCTCACAGGGTTATGACACTGAAGCTTTCTTT; CDR3aa: CASSSQGYDTEAFF
d_gene: .; v_gene: TRBV12-3/TRBV12-4; abundance: .; j_gene: TRBJ2-3; CDR3nt: TGTGCCAGCAGCCAGCCTCGTTGGGAGGATACGCAGTATTTT; CDR3aa: CASSQPRWEDTQYF
d_gene: .; v_gene: TRBV11-1; abundance: many; j_gene: TRBJ2-3; CDR3nt: TGTGCCAGCAGCTCGACGGGGCCCACGCAGTATTTT; CDR3aa: CASSSTGPTQYF
d_gene: TRBD1; v_gene: TRBV12-3/TRBV12-4; abundance: once; j_gene: TRBJ1-6; CDR3nt: TGTGCCGGCAGCCCTAGGGGGACAGTGAATTCACCCCTCCACTTT; CDR3aa: CAGSPRGTVNSPLHF
d_gene: .; v_gene: TRBV29-1; abundance: few; j_gene: TRBJ1-3; CDR3nt: TGCAGCGTTGCCAGTGCTGGAAACACCATATATTTT; CDR3aa: CSVASAGNTIYF
d_gene: TRBD2; v_gene: TRBV12-3/TRBV12-4; abundance: .; j_gene: TRBJ2-7; CDR3nt: TGTGCCAGCAGTGGTTCTAGCGGGAGGGGCTACGAGCAGTACTTC; CDR3aa: CASSGSSGRGYEQYF
d_gene: TRBD2; v_gene: TRBV28; abundance: .; j_gene: TRBJ2-7; CDR3nt: TGTGCCAGCAGCATGGGGGGGAAGGACGAGCAGTACTTC; CDR3aa: CASSMGGKDEQYF
d_gene: .; v_gene: TRBV4-3; abundance: many; j_gene: TRBJ2-1; CDR3nt: TGCGCCAGCAGCCAAGATCTTGGAGGATCGGATGAGCAGTTCTTC; CDR3aa: CASSQDLGGSDEQFF
d_gene: .; v_gene: TRBV6-4; abundance: few; j_gene: TRBJ1-5; CDR3nt: TGTGCCAGCACAGACCGGGACACAACCCTTAGCAATCAGCCCCAGCATTTT; CDR3aa: CASTDRDTTLSNQPQHF
d_gene: .; v_gene: TRBV12-3/TRBV12-4; abundance: few; j_gene: TRBJ2-2; CDR3nt: TGTGCCAGCAGTCAGGGTTGGTCCGGGGAGCTGTTTTTT; CDR3aa: CASSQGWSGELFF
d_gene: TRBD2; v_gene: TRBV15; abundance: many; j_gene: TRBJ2-5; CDR3nt: TGTGCCACCAGCAGAGATATATCCGGGACTAGGAACTTC; CDR3aa: CATSRDISGTRNF
d_gene: .; v_gene: TRBV30; abundance: many; j_gene: TRBJ2-6; CDR3nt: TGTGCCTGCCTAAGGGAAAATGGGGCCAACGTCCTGACTTTC; CDR3aa: CACLRENGANVLTF
d_gene: .; v_gene: TRBV29-1; abundance: many; j_gene: TRBJ1-1; CDR3nt: TGCAGCGTCTCCGGGACATCGAACACTGAAGCTTTCTTT; CDR3aa: CSVSGTSNTEAFF
d_gene: .; v_gene: TRBV5-1; abundance: .; j_gene: TRBJ2-1; CDR3nt: TGCGCCAGCAGCAAGGTTGCGGGCGGCACCTACAATGAGCAGTTCTTC; CDR3aa: CASSKVAGGTYNEQFF
d_gene: .; v_gene: TRBV12-3/TRBV12-4; abundance: many; j_gene: TRBJ2-5; CDR3nt: TGTGCCAGCAGGCAACTCGGGGAGACCCAGTACTTC; CDR3aa: CASRQLGETQYF
d_gene: .; v_gene: TRBV4-2; abundance: few; j_gene: TRBJ2-2; CDR3nt: TGTGCCAGCAGCCAAGATCTGCTCCAAGGGCCCGGGGAGCTGTTTTTT; CDR3aa: CASSQDLLQGPGELFF
d_gene: .; v_gene: TRBV18; abundance: few; j_gene: TRBJ1-1; CDR3nt: TGTGCCAGCTCACCCTCCAGGGTAGGCACTGAAGCTTTCTTT; CDR3aa: CASSPSRVGTEAFF
d_gene: TRBD1; v_gene: TRBV7-8; abundance: many; j_gene: TRBJ2-2; CDR3nt: TGTGCCAGCAGCATATCAGCAGGGGGCGAGAACACCGGGGAGCTGTTTTTT; CDR3aa: CASSISAGGENTGELFF
d_gene: .; v_gene: TRBV27; abundance: .; j_gene: TRBJ1-5; CDR3nt: TGTGCCAGCAGAGCGGGACCACGCAATCAGCCCCAGCATTTT; CDR3aa: CASRAGPRNQPQHF
d_gene: .; v_gene: TRBV7-3; abundance: few; j_gene: TRBJ2-3; CDR3nt: TGTGCCAGCAGCTTAAGGGAGGCCACAGATACGCAGTATTTT; CDR3aa: CASSLREATDTQYF
d_gene: .; v_gene: TRBV6-2/TRBV6-3; abundance: .; j_gene: TRBJ2-2; CDR3nt: TGTGCCAGCAGTTACTCGGGTAGTGGTGACACCGGGGAGCTGTTTTTT; CDR3aa: CASSYSGSGDTGELFF
d_gene: TRBD2; v_gene: TRBV6-1; abundance: many; j_gene: TRBJ2-1; CDR3nt: TGTGCCAGCAGTGCAGCTCTAGCGGCAATATACAATGAGCAGTTCTTC; CDR3aa: CASSAALAAIYNEQFF
d_gene: TRBD2; v_gene: TRBV5-1; abundance: many; j_gene: TRBJ2-7; CDR3nt: TGCGCCAGCAGCTTGGCCCTAGCGGGAGCGATGGGCGAGCAGTACTTC; CDR3aa: CASSLALAGAMGEQYF
d_gene: .; v_gene: TRBV6-2/TRBV6-3; abundance: .; j_gene: TRBJ2-7; CDR3nt: TGTGCCAGCAGTTACATGCCCCCGAGACCGACAACCGAGCAGTACTTC; CDR3aa: CASSYMPPRPTTEQYF
d_gene: TRBD1; v_gene: TRBV7-2; abundance: many; j_gene: TRBJ1-1; CDR3nt: TGTGCCAGCAGCTTTCCCGGGACAGGGAAGTCTGAAGCTTTCTTT; CDR3aa: CASSFPGTGKSEAFF
d_gene: .; v_gene: TRBV2; abundance: many; j_gene: TRBJ2-2; CDR3nt: TGTGCCAGCAGGGTGGGCCTTCCCACCGGGGAGCTGTTTTTT; CDR3aa: CASRVGLPTGELFF
d_gene: TRBD1; v_gene: TRBV7-9; abundance: .; j_gene: TRBJ1-1; CDR3nt: TGTGCCAGCAGCTTGGGACAGGGAGTGAACACTGAAGCTTTCTTT; CDR3aa: CASSLGQGVNTEAFF
d_gene: TRBD2; v_gene: TRBV7-3; abundance: few; j_gene: TRBJ2-5; CDR3nt: TGTGCCAGCAGCTTAAGCGGGAGTAGAGAGACCCAGTACTTC; CDR3aa: CASSLSGSRETQYF
d_gene: .; v_gene: TRBV29-1; abundance: many; j_gene: TRBJ2-7; CDR3nt: TGCAGTGTGGGCGGGACGCGCTACGAGCAGTACTTC; CDR3aa: CSVGGTRYEQYF
d_gene: TRBD2; v_gene: TRBV9; abundance: .; j_gene: TRBJ2-7; CDR3nt: TGTGCCAGCAGCGCGGGAGTTGGCGGGAGCTCCTACGAGCAGTACTTC; CDR3aa: CASSAGVGGSSYEQYF
d_gene: TRBD1; v_gene: TRBV12-3/TRBV12-4; abundance: few; j_gene: TRBJ1-4; CDR3nt: TGTGCCAGCAGTCCCGGACAGGCAAGAGGAAAACTGTTTTTT; CDR3aa: CASSPGQARGKLFF
d_gene: TRBD1; v_gene: TRBV5-1; abundance: many; j_gene: TRBJ2-1; CDR3nt: TGCGCCAGCAGCTTAGGCGCAAAGGGGGCTAAGACCTACAATGAGCAGTTCTTC; CDR3aa: CASSLGAKGAKTYNEQFF
d_gene: .; v_gene: TRBV20-1; abundance: few; j_gene: TRBJ1-2; CDR3nt: TGCAGTGCTCTGGGGGTCTTTGGCTACACCTTC; CDR3aa: CSALGVFGYTF
d_gene: .; v_gene: TRBV5-1; abundance: many; j_gene: TRBJ2-7; CDR3nt: TGCGCCAGCAGCGGGGGGACAACCTCCTACGAGCAGTACTTC; CDR3aa: CASSGGTTSYEQYF
d_gene: .; v_gene: TRBV20-1; abundance: few; j_gene: TRBJ1-3; CDR3nt: TGCAGTGCTACCAGGGGTCGTGGAAACACCATATATTTT; CDR3aa: CSATRGRGNTIYF
d_gene: .; v_gene: TRBV6-1; abundance: many; j_gene: TRBJ1-1; CDR3nt: TGTGCCAGCTTTGAAGGGTGGCGTCCTGAAGCTTTCTTT; CDR3aa: CASFEGWRPEAFF
d_gene: TRBD1; v_gene: TRBV11-2; abundance: .; j_gene: TRBJ2-3; CDR3nt: TGTGCCAGCAGCTTAGAGGGATGGACAGGGTCCACAGATACGCAGTATTTT; CDR3aa: CASSLEGWTGSTDTQYF